This is a list of T cell receptor beta chains from one sample in a study of T cell changes during pregnancy in multiple sclerosis. Clones were sequenced by immunoSEQ multiplex PCR, and TCRdb holds only the in-frame ones, with some missing. This table has 90,000 to 95,000 clones, around 93% appearing once. This sample comprised peripheral blood, obtained in the third trimester of pregnancy. The receptor source for this set is a female donor with multiple sclerosis, enrolled in a pregnancy study. CDR3s include the opening cysteine and the closing phenylalanine or tryptophan. A D gene is named only where the DNA matches it firmly. A row's size may be missing; if present it is once, few, many or a size class.

clone_size cdr3_length d_call j_call v_call cdr3_nt cdr3_aa
. 14 . TRBJ2-2 TRBV6-1 TGTGCCAGCAGTGAGGGGGCCTGGGGCGGGGAGCTGTTTTTT CASSEGAWGGELFF
once 15 . TRBJ1-1 TRBV6-5 TGTGCCAGCAGTTACAGGGGCAGGGTCAACACTGAAGCTTTCTTT CASSYRGRVNTEAFF
. 13 . TRBJ2-3 TRBV30 TGTGCCTGCCTATTAGGAGGGGCAGATACGCAGTATTTT CACLLGGADTQYF
. 15 TRBD2 TRBJ2-5 TRBV7-2 TGTGCCAGCAGCTACGGACTAGCTCAACAAGAGACCCAGTACTTC CASSYGLAQQETQYF
. 16 . TRBJ2-2 TRBV7-8 TGTGCCAGCAGCTTAATTGGCGGATCGAACACCGGGGAGCTGTTTTTT CASSLIGGSNTGELFF
. 14 . TRBJ1-5 TRBV19 TGTGCCAGTAGTCCCGACAGTAGCAATCAGCCCCAGCATTTT CASSPDSSNQPQHF
. 13 . TRBJ2-7 TRBV5-1 TGCGCCAGCAGCTTGGAAGGACTCTACGAGCAGTACTTC CASSLEGLYEQYF
. 15 TRBD2 TRBJ2-1 TRBV9 TGTGCCAGCAGCTGGACTAGCGGGAGTTTGAATGAGCAGTTCTTC CASSWTSGSLNEQFF
. 15 . TRBJ2-7 TRBV7-9 TGTGCCAGCAGTGAAAACGGGGGGCCTAACTACGAGCAGTACTTC CASSENGGPNYEQYF
. 16 TRBD2 TRBJ2-2 TRBV19 TGTGCCAGTGGTGTTCTCGGGGGGGCGATCACCGGGGAGCTGTTTTTT CASGVLGGAITGELFF
. 16 TRBD1 TRBJ1-4 TRBV19 TGTGCCAGTAGTACCTCAGGGGGCGCGTTTACCGAAAAACTGTTTTTT CASSTSGGAFTEKLFF
. 14 . TRBJ2-2 TRBV27 TGTGCCAGCAGTCCTTCCTCCAGCACCGGGGAGCTGTTTTTT CASSPSSSTGELFF
. 20 TRBD2 TRBJ2-7 TRBV5-4 TGTGCCAGCAGCTCAGAAGCCGACGAAGACTCGCGGGAGAGCTCCTACGAGCAGTACTTC CASSSEADEDSRESSYEQYF
. 15 TRBD1 TRBJ2-5 TRBV27 TGTGCCAGCAGTCCCGGGACAGGGGGCTGGGAGACCCAGTACTTC CASSPGTGGWETQYF
. 13 TRBD1 TRBJ2-1 TRBV2 TGTGCCAGCAGCGGGACAGGCGTCCATGAGCAGTTCTTC CASSGTGVHEQFF
. 17 TRBD1 TRBJ2-7 TRBV7-8 TGTGCCAGCAGCTTGGACAGATGGACAGGGAGCTCCTACGAGCAGTACTTC CASSLDRWTGSSYEQYF
many 14 . TRBJ2-2 TRBV5-5 TGTGCCAGCAGCCCACCTACAGAATCCGGGGAGCTGTTTTTT CASSPPTESGELFF
. 13 . TRBJ2-7 TRBV2 TGTGCCAGCAGTCTGACAGGTTATTACGAGCAGTACTTC CASSLTGYYEQYF
few 13 . TRBJ1-1 TRBV10-3 TGTGCCATCAGGACAGGAGAGAACACTGAAGCTTTCTTT CAIRTGENTEAFF
. 13 . TRBJ1-4 TRBV14 TGTGCCAGCAGCCAAGATAATAGGGGCAAACTGTTTTTT CASSQDNRGKLFF
. 17 . TRBJ2-6 TRBV18 TGTGCCAGCTCACCATTCCGGGGGACCTCTGGGGCCAACGTCCTGACTTTC CASSPFRGTSGANVLTF
once 17 TRBD1 TRBJ1-1 TRBV30 TGTGCCTGTAAAGGGGGGACAGAAAACTCAAGGAACACTGAAGCTTTCTTT CACKGGTENSRNTEAFF
once 15 . TRBJ1-5 TRBV5-8 TGTGCCAGCAGTCCTACCGGGACACACAATCAGCCCCAGCATTTT CASSPTGTHNQPQHF
. 18 TRBD1 TRBJ2-2 TRBV19 TGTGCCAGTAGTATAGATCCCCCCGGGACAGGGGGAACCGGGGAGCTGTTTTTT CASSIDPPGTGGTGELFF